These 17 T cell receptor beta chains came from one sample sequenced in a study of T cells in Graves' hyperthyroidism and ophthalmopathy. RNA transcripts gave rise to amplified TCR beta CDR3 regions. In the first-round RT-PCR of the TCR CDR3, the HTBI primer set was used. TCRdb ran MiXCR on the multiplex PCR reads and lists one entry per CDR3 protein. Here the sample spans 610,000 or so distinct CDR3 sequences, around 42% being singletons. Sequencing was performed on peripheral blood or thyroid tissue (not recorded which). These receptors came from a woman younger than 35 with Graves' hyperthyroidism.

This clonotype was counted ten times or more. The rearrangement joins TRBV5-1 to TRBJ1-2; tentatively, D is TRBD1 (6 bases). V dropped 4 bases and J dropped 5 bases, with 15 bases sitting between them. CDR3 length: 14 residues. CDR1 and CDR2 from the germline V gene are SGHRS and YFSETQ. The CDR3 loop reads CASSATGTSYGYTF. CDR3 coding DNA: TGCGCCAGCAGCGCAACCGGGACATCTTATGGCTACACCTTC.

This clonotype was detected ten times or more. This chain links TRBV7-2 with TRBJ1-6, with D hard to call. Trimming pared 1 base from V and 7 bases from J, leaving 17 bases between. The length of the CDR3 is 17 residues. Germline CDR1 is SGHTA and CDR2 is FQGNSA. The DNA of the CDR3 is TGTGCCAGCAGCTTAGAAGGCGTCAGTTATCTGAATTCACCCCTCCACTTT. This sequence encodes CASSLEGVSYLNSPLHF.

Of note for this clonotype: The final CDR3 position lacks the conserved phenylalanine or tryptophan, pointing to a likely read error. V and J are TRBV15 and TRBJ2-7, with 9 bases fitting TRBD1. Per germline, CDR1 LNHNV and CDR2 YYDKDF (reference sequence). The ends lost 4 bases at V and 5 bases at J; junction bases unmatched: 9. The CDR3 consists of 15 residues. CDR3 sequence reads: CATSKTGTGRDEQYL. CDR3 coding DNA: TGTGCCACCAGCAAAACCGGGACAGGGAGGGACGAGCAGTACCTC.

This clonotype turned up a few times. The CDR3 region has the DNA TGTGCCAGCAGTTACTTGACCACAACTAATGAAAAACTGTTTTTT. Translation: CASSYLTTTNEKLFF. This chain joins TRBV6-5 and TRBJ1-4, with D uncertain. CDR3 length equals 15 residues. Trimming shortened V by 1 base and J by 0 bases, and 6 bases separated the two germline ends. In germline, CDR1 is MNHEY, CDR2 SVGAGI.

With respect to this clonotype: One junction end does not reproduce the germline sequence, and a read error may be involved. CDR3 DNA: TGTGCCAGCGAGGGAGGGACAGGTAGCCTCCTCTTC. The encoded protein is CASEGGTGSLLF. The chain has TRBV7-2 and TRBJ1-2; 8 nucleotides align to TRBD1. The CDR3 length is 12 residues. Germline assignment: CDR1 SGHTA and CDR2 FQGNSA. Based on the CDR3 plus reference TRBV7-2 and TRBJ1-2, the full variable domain is GAGVSQSPSNKVTEKGKDVELRCDPISGHTALYWYRQSLGQGLEFLIYFQGNSAPDKSGLPSDRFSAERTGGSVSTLTIQRTQQEDSAVYLCASEGGTGSLLFGSGTRLTVV.

This chain joins TRBV7-2 and TRBJ2-5; 7 bases match TRBD1. The CDR3 consists of 14 residues. The V gene end was trimmed by 7 bases and the J gene end by 14 bases; junction bases not matched to a gene: 19. Germline V lookup: CDR1 SGHTA, CDR2 FQGNSA. This CDR3 reads CASILGQTNTGAYF. Here the CDR3 DNA reads TGTGCCAGCATCCTGGGACAGACGAACACCGGGGCTTACTTC.

The rearrangement joins TRBV7-8 to TRBJ2-2; 11 bases are a match to TRBD2. CDR1 and CDR2 from the germline V gene are SGHVS and FQNEAQ. With 5 bases clipped from V and 4 bases from J, the junction kept 6 bases outside the gene matches. There are 16 residues in the CDR3. The DNA of the CDR3 is TGTGCCAGCAGCCCAGGGGGACTAGCGGCCACCGGGGAGCTGTTTTTT. Translation: CASSPGGLAATGELFF.

This clonotype was detected many times. J is TRBJ2-5 and V is TRBV5-1, with 13 positions matching TRBD2. With V trimmed by 3 bases and J by 5 bases, 4 bases remained unmatched. Germline CDR1 is SGHRS and CDR2 is YFSETQ. The CDR3 has 15 amino acids. CDR3 DNA sequence: TGCGCCAGCAGCTCTGGACTAGCGGGAGTCGAGACCCAGTACTTC. Translation gives CASSSGLAGVETQYF.

This clonotype has ten or more counts. The chain employs TRBV27 and TRBJ2-2; D remains ambiguous. The CDR3 covers 13 residues. Trimming left V 0 bases short and J 7 bases short, with 6 bases between. Germline lookup yields CDR1 MNHEY and CDR2 SMNVEV (reference sequence). CDR3 protein: CASSLSEVGELFF. The CDR3 DNA sequence: TGTGCCAGCAGTTTATCGGAAGTCGGGGAGCTGTTTTTT.

The rearrangement joins TRBV6-2 or TRBV6-3 to TRBJ2-7; 7 bases are a match to TRBD1. The CDR3 spans 18 residues. The V gene's germline CDR1 is MNHEY and CDR2 SVGEGT. Trimming took 2 bases from V and 3 from J; bases not matched to a gene: 16. The CDR3 coding sequence is TGTGCCAGCAGTTACCCCCCGCCCCCCCAACAGGGGCTCTACGAGCAGTACTTC. Its translation is CASSYPPPPQQGLYEQYF.

The chain joins TRBV9 to TRBJ1-3; D remains ambiguous. Trimming removed 0 bases from V and 2 bases from J, with 12 bases in between. The length of the CDR3 is 16 residues. Germline V gene data show CDR1 as SGDLS and CDR2 as YYNGEE. CDR3 sequence reads: CASSVAPSSPGNTIYF. Here the CDR3 DNA reads TGTGCCAGCAGCGTAGCCCCCTCGAGCCCTGGAAACACCATATATTTT.

This clonotype was observed at least ten times. V gene TRBV12-3 or TRBV12-4 combines with J gene TRBJ2-5; TRBD2 matches 13 bases. CDR3 length: 16 amino acids. With V trimmed by 5 bases and J by 4 bases, 7 bases remained unmatched. The CDR3, as DNA: TGTGCCAGCAGTCTTACTAGCGGGAGGGTTGGAGAGACCCAGTACTTC. This gives the protein CASSLTSGRVGETQYF.

The chain couples TRBV29-1 to TRBJ2-6, with 11 bases that match TRBD1. V lost 4 bases to trimming and J lost 0 bases; unmatched junction nucleotides: 2. This CDR3 region has 16 residues. CDR1 SQVTM and CDR2 ANQGSEA come from the germline V gene. DNA of the CDR3: TGCAGCGTTGCCGGGACAGGGGGCTCTGGGGCCAACGTCCTGACTTTC. As protein: CSVAGTGGSGANVLTF.

This clonotype was counted ten times or more. The rearrangement uses TRBV7-6 and TRBJ2-2; 10 bases align to TRBD2. The CDR3 covers 17 residues. V lost 5 bases and J lost 5; bases outside the gene matches: 11. CDR1 is SGHVS and CDR2 is FNYEAQ in the germline V gene. CDR3 residues: CASSGLTSGITTGELFF. The CDR3 DNA reads TGTGCCAGCAGCGGTCTAACTAGCGGGATTACGACCGGGGAGCTGTTTTTT.

CDR3 residues: CATRDRGCPGNTF. The CDR3 region has the DNA TGTGCCACGAGGGACAGGGGGTGCCCTGGAAACACCTTC. This sequence joins TRBV19 and TRBJ1-2, with TRBD1 identical over 11 bases. The V gene end was trimmed by 10 bases and the J gene end by 12 bases; junction bases not matched to a gene: 13. Germline V lookup: CDR1 LNHDA, CDR2 SQIVND (reference sequence). The CDR3 loop spans 13 amino acids.

Only a few counts were recorded for this clonotype. An end of the junction does not agree with germline; a read error may underlie this. CDR3 loop: CTSSLQGGVSEKLFF. For the CDR3, the DNA is TGTACCAGCAGTTTACAGGGGGGGGTTAGTGAAAAACTGTTTTTT. This rearrangement joins TRBV12-3 or TRBV12-4 to TRBJ1-4; TRBD1 matches 8 bases. The CDR3 covers 15 residues.

This clonotype has at least ten counts. The chain uses TRBV12-3 or TRBV12-4 and TRBJ1-2, with a weak D call TRBD1 (5 bases). Trimming took 3 bases from V and 4 from J, leaving 12 bases between them. CDR3 length: 14 amino acids. CDR3: CASSFQGAGYGYTF. The CDR3 region has the DNA TGTGCCAGCAGTTTTCAAGGGGCCGGCTATGGCTACACCTTC.